These 9 T cell receptor beta chains were sequenced from one sample in a study of tissue T cells after allogeneic stem cell transplantation. Clones were sequenced by immunoSEQ multiplex PCR, and TCRdb holds only the in-frame ones, with some missing. The table records about 20,000 clones, approximately 70% of them present only once. Source material: spleen. These receptors all come from a female BALB/c mouse in good health. MHC haplotype: H2-d.

This clone is a singleton in its sample. Here the gene names and germline are mouse. The CDR3 is cut off 1 residue early in the read; its end comes from the germline J gene. The J gene is TRBJ2-5, the V gene TRBV1; 9 bases line up with TRBD2. The V segment lost 1 base and the J segment 3 bases; nucleotides outside the gene matches: 2. CDR1 and CDR2 from the germline V gene are NSQYPW and LRSPGD (reference sequence). This CDR3 has 15 amino acids. The sequenced CDR3 bases are TGCACCTGCAGTGCAGTACTGGGGGGTCAAGACACCCAGTAC. Its translation: CTCSAVLGGQDTQY. The full CDR3 reads CTCSAVLGGQDTQYF.

About this clone: The germline and genes are mouse ones. Coverage ceases 1 residue before the CDR3 finishes, and the germline J gene fills in the end. Other DNA sequences in the sample encode the same CDR3. V gene TRBV13-3 combines with J gene TRBJ1-3; 10 bases fit TRBD1. Germline CDR1 NNHDY, CDR2 SYVADS. The trim removed 5 bases at V and 1 base at J, leaving 3 bases unmatched. The CDR3 totals 15 residues. The DNA read from the CDR3 is TGTGCCAGCAGACCGGGACAGGGGTCTGGAAATACGCTCTAT. Protein: CASRPGQGSGNTLY. The CDR3 in its entirety is CASRPGQGSGNTLYF.

This clone showed up just a few times. Each gene name is a mouse one. The read terminates 1 residue ahead of where the CDR3 ends, so the germline J gene completes it. V gene TRBV31 combines with J gene TRBJ2-2; 11 bases are shared with TRBD2. Germline CDR1 reads GKSSPN; CDR2 reads SITVG. Trimming cost V 0 bases and J 7 bases; bases outside gene matches: 7. The CDR3 has 16 amino acids. The CDR3 sequence: CAWSLGTGGRGGQLYF. CDR3 DNA (partial): TGTGCCTGGAGTCTTGGGACTGGGGGAAGGGGCGGGCAGCTCTAC.

As for this clone: The genes are named according to mouse. The CDR3 goes on 1 residue after the read ends, and that part is filled in from the germline J gene. The chain is built from TRBV15 and TRBJ2-7; 10 nucleotides line up with TRBD1. Germline loops: CDR1 SGHND, CDR2 FRSKSL. CDR3 length: 12 amino acids. J was trimmed by 7 bases and V by 6 bases; bases with no gene match: 3. CDR3 DNA (partial): TGTGCCAGCAGCCCGACAGGGGGCGAACAGTAC. It is translated as CASSPTGGEQY. The whole CDR3 is CASSPTGGEQYF.

This clone was seen a handful of times. Mouse gene names and germline throughout. The read falls 1 residue short of the CDR3 end, and the missing part is taken from the germline J gene. This sequence joins TRBV4 and TRBJ1-2; D is ambiguous. The CDR3 contains 13 residues. CDR1 is LGHDT, CDR2 YNNKQL, per germline (reference sequence). Between the trimmed V and J ends, which lost 5 bases and 1 base, there was a span of 8 bases. Partial CDR3 DNA: TGTGCCAGCAGCGGGTGGGGAAACTCCGACTACACC. This gives the protein CASSGWGNSDYT. The CDR3 in its entirety is CASSGWGNSDYTF.

About this clone itself: Genes and germline are mouse. The CDR3 is cut off 1 residue early in the read; its end comes from the germline J gene. The chain uses TRBV1 and TRBJ2-5; D not certain. Germline-derived CDR1 and CDR2 are NSQYPW and LRSPGD (reference sequence). V lost 1 base, J lost 0 bases, and 2 bases lay in between. The CDR3 has 13 residues. The sequenced part of the CDR3 DNA is TGCACCTGCAGTGCAGGGAACCAAGACACCCAGTAC. This codes for CTCSAGNQDTQY. The full-length CDR3 reads as CTCSAGNQDTQYF.

This clone was seen only once. The listed genes are named as in mouse. The read is 1 residue too short to cover the CDR3 end, so that end is filled in from the germline J gene. The rearrangement uses TRBV19 and TRBJ1-3, with 7 nucleotides matching TRBD1. The germline V gene encodes CDR1 FNHDT and CDR2 SITEND (reference sequence). The J segment lost 0 bases and the V segment lost 4 bases, leaving 1 base of the junction unmatched. The CDR3 extends over 14 amino acids. The CDR3 DNA, read in part, is TGTGCCAGCAGTGGGACAGCTTCTGGAAATACGCTCTAT. Translation: CASSGTASGNTLY. The whole CDR3 region reads CASSGTASGNTLYF.

Comments on this clone: Mouse names are used for the genes. The read finishes 1 residue shy of the CDR3 end, and the germline J gene is used to complete it. V and J are TRBV29 and TRBJ2-1; 10 bases are a match to TRBD1. The CDR3 runs to 15 residues. V trimming: 4 bases; J trimming: 6 bases; junction bases outside the gene matches: 6. Germline-derived CDR1 and CDR2 are MSHET and SYDVDS. CDR3: CASSSRDRGFAEQFF. The DNA read from the CDR3 is TGTGCTAGCAGTTCCCGGGACAGGGGTTTTGCTGAGCAGTTC.

To note about this clone: Here the gene names and germline are mouse. The read ends 1 residue shy of where the CDR3 ends; the end is completed using the germline J gene. This chain connects TRBV19 to TRBJ2-4; D may be TRBD2 (5 bases). The germline gives CDR1 FNHDT, CDR2 SITEND (reference sequence). The CDR3 loop spans 15 amino acids. With 1 base removed from V and 9 bases from J, the gap between germline ends came to 18 bases. The CDR3 DNA, read in part, is TGTGCCAGCAGTATAAGGACTCAGCAGACGGGTACCTTGTAC. Protein: CASSIRTQQTGTLY. The whole CDR3 sequence is CASSIRTQQTGTLYF.